This T cell receptor (beta chain) was sequenced in a study of blood T cell repertoires in COVID-19. For the study at large: Sites in the United States, Italy and Spain provided acute and convalescent COVID-19 samples. Sources were T cells, B-cell-depleted T cells, or PBMCs; the material itself was cDNA or gDNA.

V was pared by 1 base and J by 4 bases, with 4 bases of the junction left unmatched. This CDR3 comprises 15 residues. CDR1 is LGHNA and CDR2 is YSLEER in the germline V gene. Only in-frame clones appear in the TCRdb table, and some are missing; sequencing was by immunoSEQ multiplex PCR. The table includes under 150,000 clones, approximately 80% detected once. The receptor comes from a man aged 60 to 75 with active or convalescent COVID-19. Specimen: peripheral blood. The chain links TRBV4-3 to TRBJ1-3; TRBD1 matches at 7 bases. CDR3 DNA sequence: TGCGCCAGCAGCCAAGGACAGGGCTCAGGAAACACCATATATTTT. It specifies CASSQGQGSGNTIYF.